This T cell receptor (beta chain) was found in a study of blood T cells in healthy people across ages. For the study at large: When template switching was applied, about one barcoded beta molecule was captured per two T cells.

The second PCR ran about 6 to 12 cycles with a sample-barcoded 5' primer and J-beta primers. Each cDNA molecule carried a tag from a template-switch adaptor that contained 12 random nucleotides. TCRdb used MiXCR to reprocess the 5' RACE reads, holding one entry per CDR3 protein. The table has approximately 1,100,000 distinct CDR3 sequences, roughly 45% seen once. V shed 6 bases, J shed 0 bases, and the junction held 13 bases outside the gene matches. The length of the CDR3 is 18 residues. CDR1 and CDR2 (germline): PRHDT, FYEKMQ (reference sequence). About this clonotype: Its target is not known.

Regarding the study as a whole: Among T cells, TCR beta diversity per million cells dropped roughly linearly as age rose.

The J gene is TRBJ2-1, the V gene TRBV13, with TRBD2 matching over 8 bases. The sequence was obtained from a woman aged 55-69 years in good health. Sequences were obtained from blood. The CDR3 DNA follows: TGTGCCAGCAGTTCGGGAAACCTAGCGGGCAACTCCTACAATGAGCAGTTCTTC. Amino acid sequence: CASSSGNLAGNSYNEQFF.